This TCR beta chain emerged from a study of tumor-infiltrating lymphocytes in primary liver carcinoma. Study background: Ages ranged from 30 to 69, with HCC or mixed HCC-cholangiocarcinoma. Samples had roughly 3.65 to 8 million productive TCRbeta reads, comparable between tissue types.

This clonotype has ten or more counts. Its antigen remains unknown. Whole-study results and caveats: The overlap of tumor-adjacent and tumor-blood pairs was smaller than that of tumor region pairs.

A primer matching the constant region was used to make TCR beta cDNA from 450 to 550 ng of total RNA. Each TCR beta library was derived from three nested multiplex PCR rounds that employed slightly modified ARM-PCR. TCRdb used MiXCR to reprocess the multiplex PCR reads, holding one entry per CDR3 protein. The sample shows some 30,000 distinct CDR3 sequences, 76% of them seen only once. From unsorted bulk tissue weighing about 20-31 mg, DNA and RNA were co-extracted. The patients had histopathologically diagnosed primary liver carcinoma, and their disease was treated by surgical resection. The receptor was isolated from a man between 40 and 49 years old with primary liver carcinoma and hepatitis B virus infection. Sequenced: liver tumor tissue from sampling region 5. Documented subset: tumor region T5, tumor centre.

CDR3 sequence reads: CASSSDRVNEKLFF. The CDR3 DNA sequence: TGTGCCAGCAGTTCGGACAGGGTTAATGAAAAACTGTTTTTT. This chain links TRBV6-6 with TRBJ1-4; TRBD1 agrees at 8 bases. V lost 4 bases to trimming and J lost 4 bases; unmatched junction nucleotides: 2. Germline V gene lookup returns CDR1 MNHNY and CDR2 SVGAGI (reference sequence). This CDR3 has 14 amino acids.